These T cell receptor beta chains were read from a single sample in a study of EBV T-cell therapy then PD-1 blockade in nasopharyngeal carcinoma. These receptors' antigens are unknown. Clones were read by immunoSEQ multiplex PCR, and TCRdb kept only the in-frame ones, dropping some. The sample records about 22,000 clones, 82% being singletons. The sample consisted of CD8+ T cells from blood, taken at day -245 from a patient whose treatment included autologous EBV-specific T cells and nivolumab. The receptor set was obtained from a man aged 35-49 years with nasopharyngeal carcinoma. CDR3s include the opening cysteine and the closing phenylalanine or tryptophan. The D gene is left open where the match is weak. Expanded clones get a size class; other rows say once, few or many, or leave the size out.

size	V	length	D	J	CDR3	DNA
.	TRBV4-3	18	.	TRBJ2-6	CASSPDYEGRSGANVLTF	TGCGCCAGCAGCCCGGACTATGAGGGCAGGTCTGGGGCCAACGTCCTGACTTTC
.	TRBV19	12	.	TRBJ1-2	CASRGSLYGYTF	TGTGCCAGTAGGGGCAGTCTCTATGGCTACACCTTC
.	TRBV7-3	15	TRBD1	TRBJ1-5	CASSLPGTGTQPQHF	TGTGCCAGCAGCTTGCCCGGGACAGGGACCCAGCCCCAGCATTTT
.	TRBV27	16	.	TRBJ2-6	CASSLLGITGANVLTF	TGTGCCAGCAGTTTACTAGGGATCACTGGGGCCAACGTCCTGACTTTC
.	TRBV29-1	15	TRBD1	TRBJ2-7	CSVVSRGSRGYEQYF	TGCAGCGTTGTTTCCAGGGGGAGTAGGGGATACGAGCAGTACTTC
medium-sized	TRBV6-2/TRBV6-3	17	TRBD1	TRBJ1-6	CASSYSPDRGGKSPLHF	TGTGCCAGCAGTTACTCTCCGGACAGGGGTGGCAAGTCACCCCTCCACTTT
.	TRBV11-3	14	.	TRBJ2-5	CASSLFRGDETQYF	TGTGCCAGCAGCTTGTTCCGGGGCGACGAGACCCAGTACTTC
.	TRBV5-1	17	.	TRBJ2-1	CASSLRRAESSYNEQFF	TGCGCCAGCAGCTTGAGACGGGCAGAGAGCTCCTACAATGAGCAGTTCTTC
.	TRBV7-9	16	TRBD1	TRBJ2-3	CASSLGRTGVQDTQYF	TGTGCCAGCAGCTTAGGTCGGACAGGGGTGCAGGATACGCAGTATTTT
.	TRBV4-3	17	.	TRBJ1-6	CASREGVTAPYNSPLHF	TGCGCCAGCCGAGAGGGGGTGACGGCACCCTATAATTCACCCCTCCACTTT
.	TRBV7-9	12	.	TRBJ2-2	CASSRSPGELFF	TGTGCCAGCAGTCGGAGCCCCGGGGAGCTGTTTTTT
.	TRBV10-1	15	.	TRBJ1-1	CASSEFVHRNTEAFF	TGCGCCAGCAGTGAGTTCGTCCATCGGAACACTGAAGCTTTCTTT
.	TRBV4-3	17	TRBD2	TRBJ2-2	CASSQEGAGGAHGELFF	TGCGCCAGCAGCCAAGAGGGAGCGGGGGGGGCTCACGGGGAGCTGTTTTTT
few	TRBV9	15	.	TRBJ2-7	CASSEGSGGTYEQYF	TGTGCCAGCAGCGAGGGTAGCGGAGGTACCTACGAGCAGTACTTC
.	TRBV21-1	16	.	TRBJ2-7	CASSKGQGLGRYEQYF	TGTGCCAGCAGCAAGGGACAGGGATTGGGTCGATACGAGCAGTACTTC
.	TRBV6-5	14	.	TRBJ2-7	CASRRTLLSYEQYF	TGTGCCAGCAGGCGGACACTACTCTCCTACGAGCAGTACTTC
.	TRBV5-4	13	.	TRBJ1-4	CASSKGGNEKLFF	TGTGCCAGCAGTAAAGGCGGTAATGAAAAACTGTTTTTT
.	TRBV5-1	17	.	TRBJ2-3	CASSYAPGLPGTDTQYF	TGCGCCAGCAGCTACGCTCCGGGACTCCCTGGCACAGATACGCAGTATTTT
.	TRBV10-3	15	TRBD2	TRBJ2-1	CAISASGADMDEQFF	TGTGCCATCAGCGCTAGCGGGGCGGATATGGATGAGCAGTTCTTC
.	TRBV5-7	13	.	TRBJ1-1	CASSLVRGPEAFF	TGTGCCAGCAGCTTGGTCAGGGGACCCGAAGCTTTCTTT
.	TRBV11-2	15	.	TRBJ2-1	CASSSDFSSYNEQFF	TGTGCCAGCAGCTCGGACTTCAGCTCCTACAATGAGCAGTTCTTC
.	TRBV3-1/TRBV3-2	18	TRBD1	TRBJ2-2	CASSPLKPGQEYTGELFF	TGTGCCAGCAGCCCGTTGAAACCGGGACAGGAGTACACCGGGGAGCTGTTTTTT
.	TRBV5-6	12	.	TRBJ1-2	CASSFYGYGYTF	TGTGCCAGCAGCTTTTACGGATATGGCTACACCTTC
.	TRBV18	13	.	TRBJ2-7	CASSPKDSPRQYF	TGTGCCAGCTCACCTAAGGACAGCCCAAGGCAGTACTTC
few	TRBV5-1	15	.	TRBJ1-2	CASSLESAGVYGYTF	TGCGCCAGCAGCTTGGAGAGTGCCGGCGTCTATGGCTACACCTTC
few	TRBV6-1	14	.	TRBJ2-1	CASSDRGDYNEQFF	TGTGCCAGCAGTGACAGGGGGGACTACAATGAGCAGTTCTTC
.	TRBV7-8	14	.	TRBJ2-5	CASSTSWDTETQYF	TGTGCCAGCAGCACCAGCTGGGATACGGAGACCCAGTACTTC
.	TRBV28	15	.	TRBJ1-3	CASSLGDDSGNTIYF	TGTGCCAGCAGTTTAGGAGACGACTCTGGAAACACCATATATTTT
.	TRBV12-5	13	.	TRBJ1-2	CASGLGTEEGYTF	TGTGCTAGTGGTTTAGGGACGGAGGAGGGCTACACCTTC
.	TRBV6-2/TRBV6-3	15	TRBD1	TRBJ2-7	CASSYSGTGSYEQYF	TGTGCCAGCAGTTACTCCGGGACAGGCTCCTACGAGCAGTACTTC
few	TRBV19	14	TRBD1	TRBJ2-5	CASNEGAEWETQYF	TGTGCCAGTAACGAGGGGGCAGAATGGGAGACCCAGTACTTC
.	TRBV29-1	14	TRBD2	TRBJ2-3	CSAGGAALYRTQYF	TGCAGCGCGGGGGGAGCAGCCCTGTACCGCACGCAGTATTTT
.	TRBV9	14	.	TRBJ2-7	CASSDPGGGNEQYF	TGTGCCAGCAGCGACCCGGGTGGCGGGAACGAGCAGTACTTC
.	TRBV6-2/TRBV6-3	14	.	TRBJ2-7	CASSYGWDSYEQYF	TGTGCCAGCAGTTATGGGTGGGACTCCTACGAGCAGTACTTC
.	TRBV5-5	16	.	TRBJ1-1	CASSLDVGTLNTEAFF	TGTGCCAGCAGCTTGGATGTAGGGACCTTGAACACTGAAGCTTTCTTT
.	TRBV6-1	16	TRBD1	TRBJ2-1	CASSDWGQGTYNEQFF	TGTGCCAGCAGTGATTGGGGACAGGGAACCTACAATGAGCAGTTCTTC
.	TRBV5-5	15	.	TRBJ2-7	CASSFRDRGSYEQYF	TGTGCCAGCAGCTTCCGGGACCGGGGCTCCTACGAGCAGTACTTC
.	TRBV5-4	17	.	TRBJ1-6	CASSLRGIFSYNSPLHF	TGTGCCAGCAGTTTAAGGGGGATTTTCTCCTATAATTCACCCCTCCACTTT
.	TRBV7-3	13	TRBD1	TRBJ2-1	CASSLRGGSEQFF	TGTGCCAGCAGCTTACGAGGGGGCAGTGAGCAGTTCTTC
.	TRBV7-2	17	TRBD2	TRBJ2-7	CASSLKGLAGSYYEQYF	TGTGCCAGCAGCTTAAAAGGTCTAGCGGGGTCCTACTACGAGCAGTACTTC
.	TRBV18	17	TRBD1	TRBJ2-7	CASSPTLTGTASYEQYF	TGTGCCAGCTCACCAACCCTTACCGGGACAGCCTCCTACGAGCAGTACTTC
.	TRBV6-1	17	TRBD1	TRBJ1-2	CASSEVGHTGGYYGYTF	TGTGCCAGCAGTGAAGTTGGGCATACAGGGGGCTACTATGGCTACACCTTC
.	TRBV7-3	14	TRBD1	TRBJ2-2	CASGDRGSTGELFF	TGTGCCAGCGGGGACAGGGGGAGCACCGGGGAGCTGTTTTTT
.	TRBV12-5	15	.	TRBJ2-2	CASAQRALNTGELFF	TGTGCTAGTGCCCAGAGGGCACTGAACACCGGGGAGCTGTTTTTT
once	TRBV5-6	16	TRBD1	TRBJ2-7	CASSQLRDSPYYEQYF	TGTGCCAGCAGCCAACTACGGGACAGTCCATATTACGAGCAGTACTTC
once	TRBV25-1	16	.	TRBJ2-6	CASLGQGTSGANVLTF	TGTGCCAGCCTAGGGCAGGGCACATCTGGGGCCAACGTCCTGACTTTC
.	TRBV6-1	16	.	TRBJ2-7	CASSGGDQGFYYEQYF	TGTGCCAGCAGTGGGGGTGATCAGGGCTTTTACTACGAGCAGTACTTC
.	TRBV2	14	TRBD2	TRBJ2-1	CASILAGVYNEQFF	TGTGCCAGCATCCTAGCGGGGGTCTACAATGAGCAGTTCTTC
.	TRBV7-9	14	.	TRBJ1-1	CASSLNPWLTEAFF	TGTGCCAGCAGCTTAAATCCCTGGCTCACTGAAGCTTTCTTT
.	TRBV10-2	14	.	TRBJ2-2	CASSEFRTAGELFF	TGCGCCAGCAGTGAGTTTAGGACAGCCGGGGAGCTGTTTTTT